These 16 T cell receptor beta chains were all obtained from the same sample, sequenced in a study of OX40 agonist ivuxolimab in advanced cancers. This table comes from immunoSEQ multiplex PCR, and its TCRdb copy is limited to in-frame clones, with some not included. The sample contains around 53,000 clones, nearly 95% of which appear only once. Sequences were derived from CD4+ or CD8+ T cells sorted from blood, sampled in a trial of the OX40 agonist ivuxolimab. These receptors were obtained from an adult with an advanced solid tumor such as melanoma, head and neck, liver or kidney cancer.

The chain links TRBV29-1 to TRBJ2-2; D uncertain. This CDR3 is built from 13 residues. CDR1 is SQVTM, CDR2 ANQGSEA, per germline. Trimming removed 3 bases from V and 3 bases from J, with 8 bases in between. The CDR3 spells CSVEGPDTGELFF. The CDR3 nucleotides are TGCAGCGTTGAGGGTCCTGACACCGGGGAGCTGTTTTTT.

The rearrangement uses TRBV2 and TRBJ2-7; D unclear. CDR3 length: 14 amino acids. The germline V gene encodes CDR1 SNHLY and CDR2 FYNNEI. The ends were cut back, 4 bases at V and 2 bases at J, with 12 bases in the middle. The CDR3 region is CASSAGITPYEQYF. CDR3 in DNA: TGTGCCAGCAGTGCTGGCATAACCCCCTACGAGCAGTACTTC.

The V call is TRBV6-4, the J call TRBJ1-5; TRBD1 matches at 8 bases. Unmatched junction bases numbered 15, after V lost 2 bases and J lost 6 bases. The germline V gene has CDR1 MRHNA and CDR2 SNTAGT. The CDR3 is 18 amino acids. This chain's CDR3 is CASSDPSEGDRGCQPQHF. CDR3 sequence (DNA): TGTGCCAGCAGTGACCCATCGGAGGGAGACAGGGGTTGTCAGCCCCAGCATTTT.

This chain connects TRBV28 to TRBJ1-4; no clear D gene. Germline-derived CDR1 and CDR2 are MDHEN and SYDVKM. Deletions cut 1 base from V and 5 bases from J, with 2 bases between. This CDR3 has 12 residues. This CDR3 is CASSLSNEKLFF. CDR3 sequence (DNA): TGTGCCAGCAGTTTATCAAATGAAAAACTGTTTTTT.

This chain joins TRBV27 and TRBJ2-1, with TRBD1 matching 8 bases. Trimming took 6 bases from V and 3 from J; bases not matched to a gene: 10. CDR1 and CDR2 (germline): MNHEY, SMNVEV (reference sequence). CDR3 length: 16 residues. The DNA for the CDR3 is TGTGCCAGCAGCCGAGGGACAGGAGGAGGCTACAATGAGCAGTTCTTC. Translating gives CASSRGTGGGYNEQFF.

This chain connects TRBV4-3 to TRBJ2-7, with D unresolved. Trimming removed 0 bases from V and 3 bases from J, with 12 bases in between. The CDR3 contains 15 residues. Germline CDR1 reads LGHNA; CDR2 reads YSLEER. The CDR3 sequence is CASSQDKGSGYEQYF. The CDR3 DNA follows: TGCGCCAGCAGCCAAGATAAGGGCTCCGGCTACGAGCAGTACTTC.

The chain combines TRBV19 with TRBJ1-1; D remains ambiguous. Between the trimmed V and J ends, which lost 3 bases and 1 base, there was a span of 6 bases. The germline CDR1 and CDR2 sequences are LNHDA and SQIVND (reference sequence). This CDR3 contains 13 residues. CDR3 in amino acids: CASSIVPNTEAFF. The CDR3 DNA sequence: TGTGCCAGTAGTATTGTTCCGAACACTGAAGCTTTCTTT.

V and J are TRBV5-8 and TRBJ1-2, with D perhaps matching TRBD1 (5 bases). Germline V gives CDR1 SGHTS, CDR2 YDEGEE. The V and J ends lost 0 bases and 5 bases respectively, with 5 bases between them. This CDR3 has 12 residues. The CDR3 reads CASSLEGYGYTF. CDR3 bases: TGTGCCAGCAGCTTGGAGGGGTATGGCTACACCTTC.

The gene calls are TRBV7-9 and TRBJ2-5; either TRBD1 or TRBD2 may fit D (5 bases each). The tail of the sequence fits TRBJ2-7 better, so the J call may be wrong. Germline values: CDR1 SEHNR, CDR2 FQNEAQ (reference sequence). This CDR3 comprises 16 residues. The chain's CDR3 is CASSPHGAGLPYEQYF. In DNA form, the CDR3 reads TGTGCCAGCAGCCCACACGGGGCAGGGCTTCCCTACGAGCAGTACTTC.

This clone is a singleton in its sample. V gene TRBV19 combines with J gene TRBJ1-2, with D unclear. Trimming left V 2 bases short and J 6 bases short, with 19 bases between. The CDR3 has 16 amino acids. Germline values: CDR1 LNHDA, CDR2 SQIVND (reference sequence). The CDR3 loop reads CASSILSDRARDGYTF. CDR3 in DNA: TGTGCCAGTAGTATATTGTCGGACCGGGCCCGAGATGGCTACACCTTC.

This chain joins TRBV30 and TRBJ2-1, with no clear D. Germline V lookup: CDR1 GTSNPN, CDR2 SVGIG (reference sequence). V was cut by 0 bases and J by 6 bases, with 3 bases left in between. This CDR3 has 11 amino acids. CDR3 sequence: CAWSVGNEQFF. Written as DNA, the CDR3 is TGTGCCTGGAGTGTGGGCAATGAGCAGTTCTTC.

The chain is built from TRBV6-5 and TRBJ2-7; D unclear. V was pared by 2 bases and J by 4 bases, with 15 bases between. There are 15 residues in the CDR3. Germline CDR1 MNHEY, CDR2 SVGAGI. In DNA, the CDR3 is TGTGCCAGCAGTTACCCCGGGTCCTCATTATACGAGCAGTACTTC. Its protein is CASSYPGSSLYEQYF.

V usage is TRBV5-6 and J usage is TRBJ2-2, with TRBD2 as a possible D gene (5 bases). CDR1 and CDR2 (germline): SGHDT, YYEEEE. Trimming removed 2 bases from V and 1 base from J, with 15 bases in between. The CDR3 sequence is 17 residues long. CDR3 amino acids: CASSFRLIQLNTGELFF. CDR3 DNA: TGTGCCAGCAGCTTCCGACTAATTCAGCTGAACACCGGGGAGCTGTTTTTT.

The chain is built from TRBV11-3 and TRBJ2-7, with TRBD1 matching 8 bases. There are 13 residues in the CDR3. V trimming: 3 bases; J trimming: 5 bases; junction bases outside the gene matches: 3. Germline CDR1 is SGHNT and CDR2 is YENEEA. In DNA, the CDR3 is TGTGCCAGCAGCTTCGGACAGGGTGACGAGCAGTACTTC. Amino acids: CASSFGQGDEQYF.

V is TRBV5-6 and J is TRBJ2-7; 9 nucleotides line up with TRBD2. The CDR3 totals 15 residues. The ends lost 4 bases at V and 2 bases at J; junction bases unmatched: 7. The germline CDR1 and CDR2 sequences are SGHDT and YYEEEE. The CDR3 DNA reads TGTGCCAGCAGCGGAAGGACTAGCGCCGCCTACGAGCAGTACTTC. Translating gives CASSGRTSAAYEQYF.

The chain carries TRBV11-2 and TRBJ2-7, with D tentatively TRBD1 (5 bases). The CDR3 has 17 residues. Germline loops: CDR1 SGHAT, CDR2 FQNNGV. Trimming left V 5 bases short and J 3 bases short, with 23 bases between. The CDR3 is CASSPGPYLYQGYEQYF. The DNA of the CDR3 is TGTGCCAGCAGCCCTGGGCCCTACCTTTATCAGGGCTACGAGCAGTACTTC.